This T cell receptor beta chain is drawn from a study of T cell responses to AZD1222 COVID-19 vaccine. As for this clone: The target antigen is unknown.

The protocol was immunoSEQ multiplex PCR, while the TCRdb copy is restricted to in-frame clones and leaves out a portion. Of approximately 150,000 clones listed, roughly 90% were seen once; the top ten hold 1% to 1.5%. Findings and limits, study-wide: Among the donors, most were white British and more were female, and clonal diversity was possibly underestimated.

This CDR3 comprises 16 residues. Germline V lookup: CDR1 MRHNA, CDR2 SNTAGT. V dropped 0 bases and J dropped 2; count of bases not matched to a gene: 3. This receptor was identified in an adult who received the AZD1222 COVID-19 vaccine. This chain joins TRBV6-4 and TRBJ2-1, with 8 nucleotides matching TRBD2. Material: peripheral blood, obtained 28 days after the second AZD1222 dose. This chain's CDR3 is CASSDSIAGPYNEQFF. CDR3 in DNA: TGTGCCAGCAGTGACTCTATAGCGGGGCCCTACAATGAGCAGTTCTTC.